The T cell receptor beta chain described here comes from a study of CD8 T cells in Susac syndrome. The CDR3 has 15 residues. Trimming took 7 bases from V and 1 from J; bases not matched to a gene: 7. Germline values: CDR1 SGHTA, CDR2 FQGNSA. Reverse transcription of roughly 0.5 to 1 ug RNA was carried out with random hexamers. The immunoSEQ assay covered 54 Vbeta and 13 Jbeta segments for CDR3. TCRdb re-analysed the immunoSEQ multiplex PCR reads in MiXCR, keeping a single row per CDR3 protein. The sample shows 90,000 to 150,000 distinct CDR3 sequences, 92% of them seen only once. The T cells that were sequenced for TCR beta were CD8+ and CD4+ cells from blood.

The genes are TRBV7-2 and TRBJ1-5; 7 positions match TRBD1. The sample taken for sequencing was CD4+ T cells from PBMCs. The sequence came from a human donor in good health. DNA of the CDR3: TGTGCCAGCACCTCAACGGACAGGAGCAATCAGCCCCAGCATTTT. Its protein product is CASTSTDRSNQPQHF.